Each of the 21 T cell receptor beta chains below was sequenced from the same sample in a study of blood T cells in healthy people across ages. Sample-barcoded 5' priming and a J-beta primer mix drove a second PCR of roughly 7 to 11 cycles. TCRdb reanalysed the 5' RACE reads using MiXCR and keeps one entry per CDR3 protein. The top ten clones hold 15% to 20% of a sample with hundreds of thousands of distinct CDR3 sequences, about half of them seen once. Sample: blood. Source of these receptors: a man aged 80 or over in good health.

This chain joins TRBV2 and TRBJ1-6; possible D gene TRBD1, 6 bases. CDR1 and CDR2 (germline): SNHLY, FYNNEI. This CDR3 has 15 residues. Trimming removed 0 bases from V and 6 bases from J, with 9 bases in between. The DNA of the CDR3 is TGTGCCAGCAGTGAAGCTGCAGGGGCTAATTCACCCCTCCACTTT. Protein product: CASSEAAGANSPLHF.

This chain links TRBV19 with TRBJ2-1; TRBD2 matches at 7 bases. Germline CDR1 and CDR2: LNHDA and SQIVND (reference sequence). V was clipped by 3 bases and J by 8 bases; unmatched bases: 10. This CDR3 comprises 15 residues. The CDR3 DNA follows: TGTGCCAGTAGTATGGGGGGGAGCGAGATGGATGAGCAGTTCTTC. The encoded protein is CASSMGGSEMDEQFF.

The chain recombines TRBV15 with TRBJ2-1; 7 bases agree with TRBD2. CDR1 is LNHNV, CDR2 YYDKDF, per germline (reference sequence). Trimming removed 1 base from V and 9 bases from J; junction bases left unmatched: 9. The CDR3 length is 15 residues. For the CDR3, the DNA is TGTGCCACCAGCAGAGGACGGGGGGTCGACCCTGAGCAGTTCTTC. It encodes CATSRGRGVDPEQFF.

This clonotype is a singleton in its sample. Just one base apart from a much larger clone, this may be a read error. The V gene is TRBV7-2, the J gene TRBJ2-3; 9 bases are a match to TRBD2. CDR3 length: 14 amino acids. The V segment lost 5 bases and the J segment 6 bases; nucleotides outside the gene matches: 6. Germline V gene lookup returns CDR1 SGHTA and CDR2 FQGNSA. CDR3 sequence (DNA): TGTGCCAGCAGCCCCGATAGCGGGAGTGATACGCAGTATTTT. Translating gives CASSPDSGSDTQYF.

This clonotype occurred a few times. This chain links TRBV20-1 with TRBJ2-1; 7 positions match TRBD2. Trimming took 3 bases from V and 7 from J; bases not matched to a gene: 9. The germline CDR1 and CDR2 sequences are DFQATT and SNEGSKA (reference sequence). The CDR3 is made up of 14 amino acids. The CDR3 DNA sequence: TGCAGTGCTAGGAAGCAGGGACTACCAAATGAGCAGTTCTTC. Translated, it gives CSARKQGLPNEQFF.

The rearrangement uses TRBV28 and TRBJ2-7; D may be TRBD2 (7 bases). Germline assignment: CDR1 MDHEN and CDR2 SYDVKM. The CDR3 spans 16 residues. V gave up 5 bases and J gave up 1 base, with 18 bases separating them. The CDR3 DNA sequence: TGTGCCAGCAGTCTAGGGACGGGGGGCTTATCCTACGAGCAGTACTTC. This encodes CASSLGTGGLSYEQYF.

The chain uses TRBV28 and TRBJ1-6; 8 bases align to TRBD1. CDR3 length: 13 amino acids. The V segment lost 9 bases and the J segment 9 bases; nucleotides outside the gene matches: 7. Germline values: CDR1 MDHEN, CDR2 SYDVKM. CDR3 DNA: TGTGCCAGTAGGACAGGGTTGGGTTCACCCCTCCACTTT. Protein sequence: CASRTGLGSPLHF.

This clonotype has just one count. The chain has TRBV29-1 and TRBJ2-7; the D gene is possibly TRBD2 (6 bases). The V gene's germline CDR1 is SQVTM and CDR2 ANQGSEA. The CDR3 totals 11 residues. V shed 7 bases and J shed 3 bases, with 10 bases lying between them. The CDR3 here is CSGKTSYEQYF. The CDR3 region has the DNA TGCAGCGGAAAGACTAGCTACGAGCAGTACTTC.

This clonotype was recorded a few times. The rearrangement links TRBV9 to TRBJ1-1; D gene ambiguous. Germline CDR1 and CDR2: SGDLS and YYNGEE. V was pared by 0 bases and J by 0 bases, with 12 bases between. The CDR3 totals 16 residues. The DNA for the CDR3 is TGTGCCAGCAGCGTAGTTACGCGGTCCGTGAACACTGAAGCTTTCTTT. Protein sequence: CASSVVTRSVNTEAFF.

The chain uses TRBV20-1 and TRBJ1-5, with a tentative D call TRBD1 (6 bases). V gave up 4 bases and J gave up 5 bases, with 21 bases separating them. Looked up from germline, CDR1 is DFQATT and CDR2 is SNEGSKA (reference sequence). The CDR3 extends over 16 amino acids. This chain's CDR3 is CSAKGPGQSWDQPQHF. CDR3 nucleotides: TGCAGTGCTAAGGGGCCTGGACAGTCTTGGGATCAGCCCCAGCATTTT.

The sample holds many counts of this clonotype. The chain links TRBV5-1 to TRBJ2-1, with D tentatively TRBD2 (6 bases). V shed 4 bases and J shed 0 bases, with 11 bases lying between them. The CDR3 length is 15 residues. CDR1 SGHRS and CDR2 YFSETQ come from the germline V gene. For the CDR3, the DNA is TGCGCCAGCAGCACCGAGCGGGCCTCCTACAATGAGCAGTTCTTC. Its protein is CASSTERASYNEQFF.

This clonotype was seen only a few times. This chain joins TRBV10-3 and TRBJ2-3, with TRBD2 identical over 8 bases. The CDR3 sequence is 12 residues long. CDR1 and CDR2 (germline): ENHRY, SYGVKD. The trim removed 0 bases at V and 11 bases at J, leaving 1 base unmatched. The CDR3 DNA reads as TGTGCCATCAGTGAGTCGGGACTAGAGCAGTATTTT. Translation gives CAISESGLEQYF.

This clonotype was found a few times. The rearrangement joins TRBV30 to TRBJ2-7; perhaps TRBD2 as D (5 bases). The germline V gene has CDR1 GTSNPN and CDR2 SVGIG (reference sequence). V shed 3 bases and J shed 2 bases, with 17 bases lying between them. The CDR3 runs 15 residues. In DNA form, the CDR3 reads TGTGCCTGGAGCGGCGAGCGGAGCGGAACCTACGAGCAGTACTTC. This gives the protein CAWSGERSGTYEQYF.

In this sample, this clonotype turned up many times. CDR3 residues: CASSSGLAGGSYNEQFF. The CDR3 nucleotides are TGCGCCAGCAGCTCGGGACTAGCGGGAGGCTCCTACAATGAGCAGTTCTTC. The J gene is TRBJ2-1, the V gene TRBV5-1; 15 positions match TRBD2. After removal of 3 bases from V and 0 bases from J, the junction contained 1 base not matched to a gene. CDR3 length equals 17 residues. Per the germline V gene, CDR1 is SGHRS and CDR2 is YFSETQ.

A single count supports this clonotype. The chain carries TRBV11-2 and TRBJ2-5, with TRBD2 as a possible D gene (5 bases). TRBJ2-7 matches the DNA end more closely, so the J call is doubtful. The CDR3 sequence is 14 residues long. Germline values: CDR1 SGHAT, CDR2 FQNNGV. The CDR3 coding sequence is TGTGCCGCTTCGAGGGAACGGCGAGGGAACGAGCAGTACTTC. Translating gives CAASRERRGNEQYF.

The chain recombines TRBV6-6 with TRBJ1-1, with unresolved D. This CDR3 region has 14 residues. Germline CDR1 reads MNHNY; CDR2 reads SVGAGI (reference sequence). Deletions cut 6 bases from V and 3 bases from J, with 14 bases between. The CDR3 here is CASSLMGRDTEAFF. The CDR3 DNA sequence: TGTGCCAGCAGCCTCATGGGGAGGGACACTGAAGCTTTCTTT.

The chain recombines TRBV28 with TRBJ1-4, with D possibly being TRBD1 (5 bases). Trimming shortened V by 6 bases and J by 10 bases, and 24 bases separated the two germline ends. The germline V gene encodes CDR1 MDHEN and CDR2 SYDVKM. This CDR3 is 16 amino acids long. This CDR3 reads CASRTRWDGDLRKLFF. Here the CDR3 DNA reads TGTGCCAGCAGAACAAGATGGGACGGCGACCTAAGAAAACTGTTTTTT.

The chain uses TRBV20-1 and TRBJ2-5; no clear D gene. The CDR3 loop spans 12 amino acids. V was trimmed by 5 bases and J by 0 bases, leaving 7 bases between them. Germline V CDR1 and CDR2: DFQATT, SNEGSKA (reference sequence). In DNA, the CDR3 is TGCAGTGCTGGTCGAGACCAAGAGACCCAGTACTTC. It translates to CSAGRDQETQYF.

This clonotype was counted ten times or more. This sequence joins TRBV20-1 and TRBJ2-1, with 12 positions matching TRBD2. This CDR3 contains 12 residues. Trimming at V came to 6 bases and at J to 10 bases, leaving 4 bases not matched to a gene. CDR1 DFQATT and CDR2 SNEGSKA come from the germline V gene (reference sequence). The CDR3 loop is CSAQTSGSEQFF. In nucleotides, the CDR3 is TGCAGTGCCCAGACTAGCGGGAGCGAGCAGTTCTTC.

The chain combines TRBV29-1 with TRBJ2-5; D assignment may be TRBD1 or TRBD2 (5 bases each). Germline-derived CDR1 and CDR2 are SQVTM and ANQGSEA. Trimming removed 7 bases from V and 11 bases from J, with 17 bases in between. The CDR3 has 11 amino acids. DNA of the CDR3: TGCAGCGGTAGACAGTCCGGGGAGCAGTACTTC. Protein sequence: CSGRQSGEQYF.

This clonotype was seen a handful of times. The gene calls are TRBV28 and TRBJ2-5, with a tentative D call TRBD1 (5 bases). Trimming shortened V by 4 bases and J by 4 bases, and 16 bases separated the two germline ends. Germline V lookup: CDR1 MDHEN, CDR2 SYDVKM. This CDR3 is 15 amino acids long. CDR3 in DNA: TGTGCCAGCAGTTCCCATCAGGGTGGGGCAGAGACCCAGTACTTC. Translating it yields CASSSHQGGAETQYF.